The present entry profiles one T cell receptor beta chain with its context. The antigen is unknown. After autologous stem cell transplantation all patients relapsed, and prior brentuximab vedotin exposure differed between cohorts. Negative selection with magnets was how CD8+ T cells were isolated from the thawed PBMCs. The table came from immunoSEQ multiplex PCR; TCRdb's copy has only in-frame clones and leaves some out. Here the sample spans 4,300 or so clones, 77% being singletons. The CDR3 loop spans 13 amino acids. Germline trimming cut 4 bases from V and 7 bases from J; bases unmatched to any gene: 2. The V gene's germline CDR1 is SGHTA and CDR2 FQGTGA. This entry comes from a study of PD-1 blockade in classical Hodgkin lymphoma. General observations from the study: CD4+ TCR diversity, unlike CD8+, rose significantly by C4D1. Similar baseline diversity was found in complete responders and newly diagnosed patients. Possible causes of repertoire differences, disease activity or prior therapy, remain undefined.

The source of this sequence is a human donor with classical Hodgkin lymphoma. The chain employs TRBV7-3 and TRBJ1-5, with TRBD1 identical over 9 bases. This specimen was CD8+ T cells from blood, taken at baseline. The CDR3 nucleotides are TGTGCCAGCAGCTGGACAGGGGTACAGCCCCAGCATTTT. It encodes CASSWTGVQPQHF.